This T cell receptor beta chain was captured by sequencing in a study of identical twins. General study points: Within cord blood, abundant beta clonotypes carried fewer insertions, but memory repertoires showed no such trend. Twins shared beta out-of-frame sequences in excess, but this excess was weaker.

Each cDNA held unique molecular identifiers, and template switching gave it a universal primer site. MiXCR was run by TCRdb on the 5' RACE reads, yielding one entry per CDR3 protein. The sample shows 1.5 million or so distinct CDR3 sequences, around a third of them seen only once. The CDR3 is made up of 12 amino acids. Germline V gene sequence: CDR1 DFQATT, CDR2 SNEGSKA (reference sequence). Trimming took off 1 base at V and 2 bases at J, with 3 bases between the two ends. This clonotype appeared many times. The antigen is unknown. The sequencing input was cord blood. The TCR was taken from a newborn girl in good health. The rearrangement links TRBV20-1 to TRBJ2-1; D ambiguous. In DNA form, the CDR3 reads TGCAGTGCTAGAGGGACCTACAATGAGCAGTTCTTC. This encodes CSARGTYNEQFF.